These 14 T cell receptor beta chains were all obtained from the same sample, sequenced in a study of tumor and adjacent non-tumor tissue in lung cancer. Three rounds of nested PCR, following a modified ARM-PCR protocol, produced the TCRbeta library. One entry per CDR3 protein results from TCRdb running MiXCR on the multiplex PCR reads. Of approximately 150,000 distinct CDR3 sequences listed, 60% to 70% were seen once; the top ten hold around a sixth. This sample's RNA came from whole unsorted tissue. Sample: lung tumor tissue. Receptors originate from a man aged 55 to 70 with small cell lung cancer.

This clonotype was found a few times. A much more abundant neighbour one base away suggests this may be a read error. The CDR3 carries no conserved terminal phenylalanine or tryptophan, so it likely arises from a read error. J is TRBJ2-1 and V is TRBV29-1; tentatively, D is TRBD1 or TRBD2 (5 bases each). Germline values: CDR1 SQVTM, CDR2 ANQGSEA. This CDR3 has 14 residues. V was trimmed by 4 bases and J by 0 bases, leaving 10 bases between them. Here the CDR3 reads CSVGGKSSYNEQFL. DNA for the CDR3: TGCAGCGTTGGGGGGAAGAGCTCCTACAATGAGCAGTTCCTC.

With regard to this clonotype: Because it lacks the conserved phenylalanine or tryptophan at the end, this CDR3 is likely a read error. The rearrangement links TRBV28 to TRBJ2-7; 7 bases align to TRBD2. Germline trimming cut 3 bases from V and 7 bases from J; bases unmatched to any gene: 12. CDR1 MDHEN and CDR2 SYDVKM come from the germline V gene. CDR3 length: 15 amino acids. Written as DNA, the CDR3 is TGTGCCAGCAGTTTCCCAGTGGGAGGGCCGTTTGAGCAGTACCTC. It encodes CASSFPVGGPFEQYL.

The chain couples TRBV6-1 to TRBJ2-7, with 7 bases fitting TRBD2. In germline, CDR1 is MNHNS, CDR2 SASEGT. The CDR3 totals 15 residues. The ends lost 6 bases at V and 5 bases at J; junction bases unmatched: 13. The CDR3 reads CASSAGGLGFDEQYF. In nucleotides, the CDR3 is TGTGCCAGCAGCGCAGGAGGACTAGGGTTTGACGAGCAGTACTTC.

Details on this clonotype: A clone one base away is much larger, so this may be a read error. The CDR3 carries no conserved terminal phenylalanine or tryptophan, so it likely arises from a read error. The chain recombines TRBV4-1 with TRBJ2-1; 10 nucleotides agree with TRBD2. Germline loops: CDR1 MGHRA, CDR2 YSYEKL. The CDR3 sequence is 15 residues long. V lost 4 bases, J lost 9 bases, and 9 bases stayed unmatched. CDR3 DNA: TGCGCCAGCAGCCCGGACGCTAGCGGGAGTATTGAGCAGTTCCTC. Amino acids: CASSPDASGSIEQFL.

Remarks on this clonotype: A clone one base away is much larger, so this may be a read error. V gene TRBV20-1 combines with J gene TRBJ2-1; 11 positions agree with TRBD2. V shed 4 bases, J shed 8 bases, and the junction held 10 bases outside the gene matches. Germline CDR1 and CDR2: DFQATT and SNEGSKA (reference sequence). This CDR3 has 15 amino acids. Here the CDR3 DNA reads TGCAGTGCTACTTCGGCTAGCGGGAGGCTCCATGAGCAGTTCTTC. This sequence encodes CSATSASGRLHEQFF.

Comment on this clonotype: A much larger clonotype is one base distant, so this may be a read error. The CDR3 DNA reads as TGCAGCTTAAAAACGACTGAAGATACGCAGTATTTT. It codes for CSLKTTEDTQYF. The rearrangement links TRBV29-1 to TRBJ2-3; D remains ambiguous. The CDR3 sequence is 12 residues long. In germline, CDR1 is SQVTM, CDR2 ANQGSEA. V was trimmed by 8 bases and J by 5 bases, leaving 14 bases between them.

This clonotype was seen a few times. It may be a read error: a sequence one base away is much more abundant. The chain has TRBV5-1 and TRBJ2-3; 13 nucleotides match TRBD2. This CDR3 has 17 amino acids. Germline values: CDR1 SGHRS, CDR2 YFSETQ. CDR3 nucleotide sequence: TGCGCCAGCGGCTTGGGACTAGCGGGAAGTAGCACAGATACGCAGTATTTT. This gives the protein CASGLGLAGSSTDTQYF.

Of note for this clonotype: Since a much larger clone is just one base distant, this may be a read error. The CDR3 nucleotides are TGTGTCAGCAGTGGGACTAGCAGCGAGCAGTACTTC. This sequence encodes CVSSGTSSEQYF. The genes are TRBV6-1 and TRBJ2-7, with 9 bases aligning to TRBD2. The CDR3 length is 12 residues. Germline CDR1 is MNHNS and CDR2 is SASEGT.

In regard to this clonotype: This may be a read error, as it is one base from a much larger clone. The chain couples TRBV5-4 to TRBJ2-3; TRBD2 aligns across 9 bases. Looked up from germline, CDR1 is SGHNT and CDR2 is YYREEE (reference sequence). The trim removed 3 bases at V and 4 bases at J, leaving 6 bases unmatched. This CDR3 spans 15 amino acids. The CDR3 coding sequence is TGTGCCAGCAGCTCAACGGGACTAGCAGCAGATACGCAGTATTTT. Encoded protein: CASSSTGLAADTQYF.

This clonotype was seen more than once but under ten times. This may be a read error: a much more frequent sequence differs by one nucleotide. The chain employs TRBV29-1 and TRBJ2-3; D is ambiguous. The CDR3 has 14 amino acids. V dropped 3 bases and J dropped 4 bases, with 14 bases sitting between them. Looked up from germline, CDR1 is SQVTM and CDR2 is ANQGSEA. The CDR3 DNA reads as TGCAGCGTTGATCCAGGATATCGCGCAGATACGCAGTATTTT. Translating it yields CSVDPGYRADTQYF.

The chain combines TRBV4-1 with TRBJ1-2; possible D gene TRBD1, 5 bases. Germline V gene sequence: CDR1 MGHRA, CDR2 YSYEKL. The CDR3 covers 16 residues. V was clipped by 1 base and J by 4 bases, with 16 bases between them. The CDR3 DNA sequence: TGCGCCAGCAGCCAAGGGGGACTGCCTGGGGGCTATGGCTACACCTTC. This codes for CASSQGGLPGGYGYTF.

Regarding this clonotype: The junction differs from germline at one of its ends, possibly a read error. The J gene is TRBJ2-3, the V gene TRBV12-3 or TRBV12-4; possibly TRBD2 for D (5 bases). CDR3 length: 14 residues. The CDR3 DNA reads as TGTGTCAGCTCAACCCGGGGTCGCACAGATACGCAGTATTTT. Protein product: CVSSTRGRTDTQYF.

Worth noting for this clonotype: Mismatch with germline at one junction end may stem from a read error. The J gene is TRBJ2-5, the V gene TRBV20-1; tentative D call: TRBD2 (7 bases). The CDR3 consists of 13 residues. Germline V lookup: CDR1 DFQATT, CDR2 SNEGSKA (reference sequence). CDR3 nucleotides: TGCAGTGCTAAGCGGGACACTCAAGAGACCCATTACTTC. Its translation is CSAKRDTQETHYF.

The chain couples TRBV7-9 to TRBJ2-5, with TRBD1 matching over 8 bases. Germline CDR1 SEHNR, CDR2 FQNEAQ (reference sequence). Trimming cost V 4 bases and J 5 bases; bases outside gene matches: 6. The CDR3 length is 14 residues. The CDR3 is CASSSRTGLETQYF. In DNA form, the CDR3 reads TGTGCCAGCAGCTCCAGGACAGGGCTGGAGACCCAGTACTTC.